These T cell receptor beta chains were read from a single sample in a study of blood T cell repertoires in COVID-19. Profiled with immunoSEQ multiplex PCR; TCRdb holds only in-frame clones, not every one. The repertoire holds 200,000 to 300,000 clones, around 90% seen once, with less than 5% in the top ten. Sequenced: peripheral blood. Receptors originate from a man in his sixties who had recovered from COVID-19. Each CDR3 is given with its conserved first and last residue. The D gene is left open where the match is weak. Size is stated for part of the rows, as once, few or many counts, or as a class when the clone is expanded.

V gene	D gene	clone size	J gene	CDR3 protein	CDR3 DNA
TRBV7-3	TRBD1	-	TRBJ2-7	CASSSYGQGGRSEQYF	TGTGCCAGCAGCTCCTACGGACAGGGCGGTAGATCCGAGCAGTACTTC
TRBV5-6	TRBD2	-	TRBJ2-5	CASSFTSGVGETQYF	TGTGCCAGCAGCTTCACTAGCGGGGTCGGGGAGACCCAGTACTTC
TRBV5-1	TRBD2	-	TRBJ2-7	CASSLISGGRLYEQYF	TGCGCCAGCAGCTTGATTAGCGGGGGCCGCCTCTACGAGCAGTACTTC
TRBV7-2	-	-	TRBJ1-2	CASSSEWTDRGYTF	TGTGCCAGCAGCTCCGAGTGGACAGACCGCGGCTACACCTTC
TRBV3-1/TRBV3-2	TRBD1	-	TRBJ2-5	CASRQGDRWMGQGRAQYF	TGTGCCAGCAGGCAAGGGGATCGATGGATGGGACAGGGTCGAGCCCAGTACTTC
TRBV7-9	TRBD1	few	TRBJ2-1	CASSPHQGQGAYNEQFF	TGTGCCAGCAGCCCCCATCAAGGACAGGGTGCCTACAATGAGCAGTTCTTC
TRBV14	TRBD2	once	TRBJ2-2	CASSQMRGAVNTGELFF	TGTGCCAGCAGCCAAATGCGGGGGGCCGTCAACACCGGGGAGCTGTTTTTT
TRBV5-1	-	-	TRBJ2-2	CASSPTGTLPGPGELFF	TGCGCCAGCAGCCCCACCGGGACTCTCCCGGGCCCCGGGGAGCTGTTTTTT
TRBV7-8	TRBD1	-	TRBJ1-1	CASSRTGRTEAFF	TGTGCCAGCAGCCGGACAGGGAGGACTGAAGCTTTCTTT
TRBV15	TRBD1	-	TRBJ2-1	CATSGPRDRASEQFF	TGTGCCACCAGCGGGCCAAGGGACAGGGCCAGTGAGCAGTTCTTC
TRBV11-3	-	-	TRBJ2-3	CASSQSREDTQYF	TGTGCCAGCAGCCAAAGTCGGGAAGATACGCAGTATTTT
TRBV24-1	TRBD1	-	TRBJ1-1	CATSDGTGLWTEAFF	TGTGCCACCAGTGACGGGACAGGGCTGTGGACTGAAGCTTTCTTT
TRBV9	-	-	TRBJ1-1	CASSVGVDRFGGTEAFF	TGTGCCAGCAGCGTAGGTGTCGATAGGTTCGGGGGCACTGAAGCTTTCTTT
TRBV7-2	TRBD2	-	TRBJ2-5	CASSLRRAGGVQETQYF	TGTGCCAGCAGCCTCCGTAGGGCGGGGGGCGTCCAAGAGACCCAGTACTTC
TRBV18	-	-	TRBJ1-4	CASSPTGTNEKLFF	TGTGCCAGCTCACCAACAGGAACTAATGAAAAACTGTTTTTT
TRBV19	TRBD1	-	TRBJ1-2	CASSIGTGGAGLDGYTF	TGTGCCAGTAGTATCGGCACAGGGGGCGCAGGGTTGGATGGCTACACCTTC
TRBV13	TRBD1	-	TRBJ2-5	CASSPRTGKVETQYF	TGTGCCAGCAGCCCCCGGACAGGAAAGGTGGAGACCCAGTACTTC
TRBV7-7	-	-	TRBJ2-7	CASSLGSSSEQYF	TGTGCTAGCAGCTTAGGTAGCAGCTCCGAGCAGTACTTC
TRBV5-6	-	-	TRBJ1-2	CASSPGTAYGYTF	TGTGCCAGCAGCCCAGGGACTGCATATGGCTACACCTTC
TRBV7-8	TRBD2	-	TRBJ2-1	CASSLEPVRGGLFF	TGTGCCAGCAGCTTAGAACCAGTGCGGGGGGGCTTGTTCTTC